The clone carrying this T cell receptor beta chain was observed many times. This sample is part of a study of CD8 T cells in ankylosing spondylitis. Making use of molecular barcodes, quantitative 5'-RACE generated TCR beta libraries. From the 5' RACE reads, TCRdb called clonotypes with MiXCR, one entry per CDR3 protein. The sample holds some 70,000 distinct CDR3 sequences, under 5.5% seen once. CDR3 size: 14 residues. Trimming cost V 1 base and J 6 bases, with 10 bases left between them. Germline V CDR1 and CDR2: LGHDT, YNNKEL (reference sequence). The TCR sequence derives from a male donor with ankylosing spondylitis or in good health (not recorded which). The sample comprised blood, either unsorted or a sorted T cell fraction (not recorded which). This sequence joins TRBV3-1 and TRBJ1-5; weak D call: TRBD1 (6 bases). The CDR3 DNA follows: TGTGCCAGCAGCCAAGGGGGAGGGGGTCAGCCCCAGCATTTT. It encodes CASSQGGGGQPQHF.